Listed below are T cell receptor beta chains from one sample, sequenced in a study of OX40 agonist ivuxolimab in advanced cancers. Using immunoSEQ multiplex PCR, the repertoire was profiled, and TCRdb retains in-frame clones only, with some absent. The sample yields under 100,000 clones, 85% to 90% seen once. This specimen was CD4+ or CD8+ T cells sorted from blood, taken in a trial of the OX40 agonist ivuxolimab. All receptors derive from an adult with an advanced solid tumor such as melanoma, head and neck, liver or kidney cancer. CDR3s include the opening cysteine and the closing phenylalanine or tryptophan. The D gene is left open where the match is weak. Rows may omit the clone size; those that give it use once, few, many or a size class.

>few|TRBJ1-1|TRBV15|TRBD1
TGTGCCACCAGCAGACCGACAGGGTTCACTGAAGCTTTCTTT
CATSRPTGFTEAFF
>-|TRBJ2-1|TRBV18|-
TGTGCCAGCTCTCTACAGGGTGCGGGCAATGAGCAGTTCTTC
CASSLQGAGNEQFF
>-|TRBJ2-7|TRBV10-1|-
TGCGCCAGCAGTGCGGTCCGCAGCTCCTACGAGCAGTACTTC
CASSAVRSSYEQYF
>-|TRBJ1-2|TRBV20-1|-
TGCAGTGCACCACGATCCGATGGCTACACCTTC
CSAPRSDGYTF
>-|TRBJ2-1|TRBV28|-
TGTGCCAGCAGTGTCGTGTCCGGGAATAGGGAGTACAATGAGCAGTTCTTC
CASSVVSGNREYNEQFF
>-|TRBJ1-2|TRBV7-3|-
TGTGCCAGCAGCTTAGTGGTCGGGGATCGGCGCTACACCTTC
CASSLVVGDRRYTF
>-|TRBJ2-7|TRBV4-2|-
TGTGCCAGCAGCCAAGATCTGACAAACTCCTACGAGCAGTACTTC
CASSQDLTNSYEQYF
>-|TRBJ2-1|TRBV5-1|TRBD1
TGCGCCAGCAGCCGGGACAGCTCCTACAATGAGCAGTTCTTC
CASSRDSSYNEQFF
>-|TRBJ2-5|TRBV2|-
TGTGCCAGCAGTCCCAGTGAGACCCAGTACTTC
CASSPSETQYF
>-|TRBJ2-1|TRBV7-2|-
TGTGCCAGCACCACCCCCAGAGGGACGGGTTACAATGAGCAGTTCTTC
CASTTPRGTGYNEQFF
>once|TRBJ2-2|TRBV28|-
TGTGCCAGCAGAGCAGGCAGGGTTCCCGGGGAGCTGTTTTTT
CASRAGRVPGELFF
>-|TRBJ2-3|TRBV4-3|-
TGCGCCAGCAGCCAAGATCTGCCAGGTAGGCAGTATTTT
CASSQDLPGRQYF
>-|TRBJ1-2|TRBV4-1|-
TGCGCCAGCAGCCCGGGCGCCCCACCGGGACCTCGAGCTAACTATGGCTACACCTTC
CASSPGAPPGPRANYGYTF
>-|TRBJ1-6|TRBV12-5|-
TGTGCTAGTGGTTTGGCCGGGGAAGTTTCACCCCTCCACTTT
CASGLAGEVSPLHF